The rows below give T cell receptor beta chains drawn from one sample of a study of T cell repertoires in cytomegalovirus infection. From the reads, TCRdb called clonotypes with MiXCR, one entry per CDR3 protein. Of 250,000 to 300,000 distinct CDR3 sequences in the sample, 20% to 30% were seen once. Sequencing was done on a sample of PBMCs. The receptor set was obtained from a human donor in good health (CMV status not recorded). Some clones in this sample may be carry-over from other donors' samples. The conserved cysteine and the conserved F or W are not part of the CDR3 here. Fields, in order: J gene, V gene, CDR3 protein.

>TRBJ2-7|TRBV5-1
ASSQQGYEQY
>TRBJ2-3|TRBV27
ASSPRFSHGTDTQY
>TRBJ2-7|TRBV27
ASSKNGDRLSYEQY
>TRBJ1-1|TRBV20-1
SASGSNTEAF
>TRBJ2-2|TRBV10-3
ASRGQGAGELF
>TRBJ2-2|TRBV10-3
AISESGSSTGELF
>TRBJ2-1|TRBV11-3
ASSPRDRDGDEQF
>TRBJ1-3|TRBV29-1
SVEISSGNTIY
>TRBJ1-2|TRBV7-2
ASSPQPL
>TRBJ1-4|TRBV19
ASSVAANEKLF
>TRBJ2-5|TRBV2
ASLPWGLQETQY
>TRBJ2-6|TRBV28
ASSWTGYGANVLT
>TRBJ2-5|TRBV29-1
SVLAGETQY
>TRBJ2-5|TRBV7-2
ASSILAGGRETQY
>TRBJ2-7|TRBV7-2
ASSAYGRPERY
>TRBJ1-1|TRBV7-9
ASSTGGADTEAF
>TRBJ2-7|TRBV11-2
ASSPQGARLSYEQY
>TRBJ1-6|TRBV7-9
ASSPVRESPLH
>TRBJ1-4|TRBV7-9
ASSLIRQHNEKLF
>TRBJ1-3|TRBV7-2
ASALALMGGNTIY
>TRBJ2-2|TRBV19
ASSISYSGGRTGELF
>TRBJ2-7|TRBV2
ASSSGGLIEQY
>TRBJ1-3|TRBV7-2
ASSLRTGNTIY
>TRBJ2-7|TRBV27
ASSLFGVTSLSYEQY
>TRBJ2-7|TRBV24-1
ATSDYSGEPYEQY
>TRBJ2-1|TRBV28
ASSSIDGRLRNEQF
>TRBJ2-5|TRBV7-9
ASSPTGPETQY
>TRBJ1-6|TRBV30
AWSVLLGRSPLH
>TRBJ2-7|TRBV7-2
ASSLARGDYEQY
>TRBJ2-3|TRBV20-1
SAREGDRFTDTQY
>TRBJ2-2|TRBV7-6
ASSVGHNTGELF
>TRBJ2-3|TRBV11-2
ASSILAGGSTDTQY
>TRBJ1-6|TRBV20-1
SVLGQGDSPLH
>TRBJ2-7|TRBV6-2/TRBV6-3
ASSYGTGGAGEQY
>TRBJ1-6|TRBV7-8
ASSLGGTGPYSPLH
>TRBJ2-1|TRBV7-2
ASSPGVAAYNEQF
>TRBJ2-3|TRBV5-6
ASSSGTIGSTDTQY
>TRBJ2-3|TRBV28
ASSQANTDTQY
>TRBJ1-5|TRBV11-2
ASRTTAGSGPQH
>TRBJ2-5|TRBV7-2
ASSPRLAVETQY
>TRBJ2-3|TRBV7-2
ASSLQAGGSTDTQY
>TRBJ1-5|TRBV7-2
ASSPRSSEPQH
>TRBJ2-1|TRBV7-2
ASSPQYGIGYNEQF
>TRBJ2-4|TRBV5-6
ASSANYDSRFYIQY
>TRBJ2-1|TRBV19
ASSIASGLSYNEQF
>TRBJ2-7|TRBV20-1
SAREGQDYEQY
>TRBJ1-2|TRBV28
ASKDPVNYGYT
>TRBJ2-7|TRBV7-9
ASSLGSRNYEQY
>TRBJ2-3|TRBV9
ASSPQY